The 10 T cell receptor beta chains in this list originate from one sample, sequenced in a study of shared clonotypes between healthy human individuals (dated by TCRdb to 2020 to 2022). Library prep was done by the immunoSEQ multiplex PCR assay. TCRdb's version of the immuneACCESS table is confined to in-frame rearrangements and falls short of the full clone set. An unresolved V gene accounts for under half of the shortfall where checked; the remainder is of unknown origin. The sample includes some 1.5 million clones, with about 98% observed a single time. The biggest ten clones account for approximately 0.44% of the sample. The sample comprised naive CD4+ T cells sorted from blood. In the paper's terms, the cell subset or site label means: CD45RA+ positively selected. Receptors originate from a man aged 30-40 years in good health.

CDR3 DNA sequence: TGTGCCAGCAGCTTAGTACCCCCAAGAAACATTCAGTACTTC. Its translation: CASSLVPPRNIQYF. V is TRBV7-2 and J is TRBJ2-4; D is unclear. CDR1 is SGHTA, CDR2 FQGNSA, per germline. Trimming removed 1 base from V and 6 bases from J, with 10 bases in between. The CDR3 is 14 amino acids.

The CDR3 DNA is TGTGCCAGCAGCTGGAACACCGGGGAGCTGTTTTTT. This translates into CASSWNTGELFF. This rearrangement joins TRBV27 to TRBJ2-2; D remains unclear. The CDR3 has 12 amino acids. Looked up from germline, CDR1 is MNHEY and CDR2 is SMNVEV (reference sequence). Trimming pared 6 bases from V and 1 base from J, leaving 3 bases between.

Concerning this clone: Other DNA sequences in this sample translate to the same CDR3. CDR3 residues: CASSPQGAGNQPQHF. As DNA, the CDR3 is TGTGCCAGCAGTCCACAGGGTGCGGGCAATCAGCCCCAGCATTTT. The rearrangement links TRBV7-9 to TRBJ1-5, with D perhaps matching TRBD1 (6 bases). This CDR3 spans 15 amino acids. Germline CDR1 and CDR2: SEHNR and FQNEAQ (reference sequence). Trimming left V 6 bases short and J 2 bases short, with 14 bases between.

V is TRBV10-1 and J is TRBJ1-1, with D perhaps TRBD1 (6 bases). Deletions cut 7 bases from V and 5 bases from J, with 14 bases between. The CDR3 covers 13 residues. Germline V lookup: CDR1 WNHNN, CDR2 SYGVQD (reference sequence). CDR3 residues: CASTDRPGTEAFF. As DNA, the CDR3 is TGCGCCAGCACTGACAGGCCGGGAACTGAAGCTTTCTTT.

This chain uses TRBV5-6 with TRBJ1-2; 8 bases match TRBD1. The germline V gene has CDR1 SGHDT and CDR2 YYEEEE. Unmatched junction bases numbered 8, after V lost 4 bases and J lost 3 bases. The CDR3 is made up of 15 amino acids. For the CDR3, the DNA is TGTGCCAGCAGCCGGGACAGGCGAGAGGACTATGGCTACACCTTC. This encodes CASSRDRREDYGYTF. The full variable domain, completed using reference TRBV5-6 and TRBJ1-2, is DAGVTQSPTHLIKTRGQQVTLRCSPKSGHDTVSWYQQALGQGPQFIFQYYEEEERQRGNFPDRFSGHQFPNYSSELNVNALLLGDSALYLCASSRDRREDYGYTFGSGTRLTVV.

V gene TRBV5-1 combines with J gene TRBJ2-1; 9 nucleotides align to TRBD1. Germline trimming cut 4 bases from V and 4 bases from J; bases unmatched to any gene: 6. CDR3 length: 15 residues. Per germline, CDR1 SGHRS and CDR2 YFSETQ. DNA of the CDR3: TGCGCCAGCAGCGTGACCGGGACAGGGTACAATGAGCAGTTCTTC. This translates into CASSVTGTGYNEQFF. The full variable domain, rest sourced from reference TRBV5-1 and TRBJ2-1, is KAGVTQTPRYLIKTRGQQVTLSCSPISGHRSVSWYQQTPGQGLQFLFEYFSETQRNKGNFPGRFSGRQFSNSRSEMNVSTLELGDSALYLCASSVTGTGYNEQFFGPGTRLTVL.

The chain carries TRBV28 and TRBJ2-7; D gene uncertain. The CDR3 contains 15 residues. V dropped 5 bases and J dropped 0 bases, with 14 bases sitting between them. The germline V gene has CDR1 MDHEN and CDR2 SYDVKM. The CDR3 DNA follows: TGTGCCAGCAGTACCCCGGGCAGGAGCTCCTACGAGCAGTACTTC. As protein: CASSTPGRSSYEQYF. The whole variable domain, filled in from reference TRBV28 and TRBJ2-7, reads DVKVTQSSRYLVKRTGEKVFLECVQDMDHENMFWYRQDPGLGLRLIYFSYDVKMKEKGDIPEGYSVSREKKERFSLILESASTNQTSMYLCASSTPGRSSYEQYFGPGTRLTVT.

The chain recombines TRBV5-5 with TRBJ1-5; the D is unclear. The CDR3 covers 12 residues. From germline, CDR1 is SGHKS and CDR2 YYEKEE (reference sequence). Trimming removed 1 base at V and 7 bases at J, with 6 bases between. The CDR3 DNA reads as TGTGCCAGCAGCTTGACTGGACAGCCCCAGCATTTT. Its translation is CASSLTGQPQHF.

The chain combines TRBV4-1 with TRBJ2-7; 7 nucleotides agree with TRBD1. The germline V gene encodes CDR1 MGHRA and CDR2 YSYEKL. The V and J ends lost 3 bases and 4 bases, in that order; junction bases with no gene match: 6. The CDR3 is 14 amino acids. This chain's CDR3 is CASSQRQGRYEQYF. CDR3 DNA: TGCGCCAGCAGCCAGAGACAGGGAAGGTACGAGCAGTACTTC.

CDR3 protein: CAITITEGSYEQYF. The CDR3 DNA reads as TGTGCCATCACTATAACAGAGGGTTCCTACGAGCAGTACTTC. This chain joins TRBV10-3 and TRBJ2-7, with D perhaps matching TRBD2 (5 bases). V was pared by 7 bases and J by 1 base, with 14 bases between. Per the germline V gene, CDR1 is ENHRY and CDR2 is SYGVKD. The CDR3 contains 14 residues.